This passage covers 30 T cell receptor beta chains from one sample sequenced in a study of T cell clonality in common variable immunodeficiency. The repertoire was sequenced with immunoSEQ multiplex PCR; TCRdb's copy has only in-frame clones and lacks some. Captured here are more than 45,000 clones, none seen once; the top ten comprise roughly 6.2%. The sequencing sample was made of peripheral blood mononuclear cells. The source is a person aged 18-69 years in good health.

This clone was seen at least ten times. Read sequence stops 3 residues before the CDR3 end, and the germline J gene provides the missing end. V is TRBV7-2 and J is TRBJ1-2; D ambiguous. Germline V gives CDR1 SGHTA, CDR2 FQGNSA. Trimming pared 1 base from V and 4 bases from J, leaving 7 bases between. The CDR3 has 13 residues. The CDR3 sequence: CASSLEQPYGYTF. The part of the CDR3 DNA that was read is TGTGCCAGCAGCTTAGAACAGCCCTATGGC.

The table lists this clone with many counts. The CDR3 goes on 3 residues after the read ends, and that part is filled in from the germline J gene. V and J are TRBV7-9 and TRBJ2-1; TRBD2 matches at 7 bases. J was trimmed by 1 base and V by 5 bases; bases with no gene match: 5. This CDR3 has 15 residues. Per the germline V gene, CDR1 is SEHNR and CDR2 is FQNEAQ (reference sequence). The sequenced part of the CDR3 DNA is TGTGCCAGCAGCCCCCCCGGGGGGTCCTACAATGAG. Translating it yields CASSPPGGSYNE. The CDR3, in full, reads CASSPPGGSYNEQFF. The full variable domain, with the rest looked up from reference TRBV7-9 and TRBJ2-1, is DTGVSQNPRHKITKRGQNVTFRCDPISEHNRLYWYRQTLGQGPEFLTYFQNEAQLEKSRLLSDRFSAERPKGSFSTLEIQRTEQGDSAMYLCASSPPGGSYNEQFFGPGTRLTVL.

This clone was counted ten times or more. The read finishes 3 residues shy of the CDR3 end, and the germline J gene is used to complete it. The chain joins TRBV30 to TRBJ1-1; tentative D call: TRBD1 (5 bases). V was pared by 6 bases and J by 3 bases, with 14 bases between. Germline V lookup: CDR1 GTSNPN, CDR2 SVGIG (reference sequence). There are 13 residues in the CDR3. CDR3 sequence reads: CACRQSADTEAFF. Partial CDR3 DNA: TGTGCCTGCCGACAGAGCGCGGACACTGAA.

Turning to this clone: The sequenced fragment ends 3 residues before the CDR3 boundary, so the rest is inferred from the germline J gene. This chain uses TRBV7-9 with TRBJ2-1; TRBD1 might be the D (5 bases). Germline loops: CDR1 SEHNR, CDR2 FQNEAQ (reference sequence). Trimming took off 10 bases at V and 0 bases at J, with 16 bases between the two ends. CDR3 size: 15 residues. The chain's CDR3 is CATSRQGSSYNEQFF. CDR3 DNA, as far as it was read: TGTGCCACTTCACGGCAGGGAAGCTCCTACAATGAG.

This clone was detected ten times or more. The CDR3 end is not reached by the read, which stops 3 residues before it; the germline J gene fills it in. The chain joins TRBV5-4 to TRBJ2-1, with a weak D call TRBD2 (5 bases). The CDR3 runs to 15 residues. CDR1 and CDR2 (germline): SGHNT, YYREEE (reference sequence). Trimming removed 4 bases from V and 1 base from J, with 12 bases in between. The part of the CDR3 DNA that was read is TGTGCCAGCAGCCAAATGAGCGGATCCTACAATGAG. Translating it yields CASSQMSGSYNE. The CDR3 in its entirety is CASSQMSGSYNEQFF.

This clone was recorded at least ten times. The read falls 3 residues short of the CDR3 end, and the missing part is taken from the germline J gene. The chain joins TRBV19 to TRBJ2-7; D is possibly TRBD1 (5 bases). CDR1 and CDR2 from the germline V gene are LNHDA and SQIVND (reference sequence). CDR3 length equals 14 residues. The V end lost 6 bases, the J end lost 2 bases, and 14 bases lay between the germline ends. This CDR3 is CASRTRVNAYEQYF. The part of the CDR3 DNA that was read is TGTGCCAGTAGGACCAGGGTAAATGCCTACGAG.

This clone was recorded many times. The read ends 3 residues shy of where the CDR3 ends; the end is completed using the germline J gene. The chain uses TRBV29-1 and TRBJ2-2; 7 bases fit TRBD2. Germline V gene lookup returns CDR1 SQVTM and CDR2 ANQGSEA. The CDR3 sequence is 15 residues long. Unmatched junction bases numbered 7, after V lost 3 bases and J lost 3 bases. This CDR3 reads CSVDERGGDTGELFF. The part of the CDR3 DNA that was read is TGCAGCGTTGATGAGCGGGGAGGAGACACCGGGGAG.

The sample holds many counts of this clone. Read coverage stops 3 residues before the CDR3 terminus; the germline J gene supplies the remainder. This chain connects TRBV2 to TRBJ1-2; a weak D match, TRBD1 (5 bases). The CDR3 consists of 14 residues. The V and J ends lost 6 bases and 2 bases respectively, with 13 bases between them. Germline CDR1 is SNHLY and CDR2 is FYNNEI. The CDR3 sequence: CASRADSQNYGYTF. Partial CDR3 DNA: TGTGCCAGCAGGGCCGACAGTCAGAACTATGGC.

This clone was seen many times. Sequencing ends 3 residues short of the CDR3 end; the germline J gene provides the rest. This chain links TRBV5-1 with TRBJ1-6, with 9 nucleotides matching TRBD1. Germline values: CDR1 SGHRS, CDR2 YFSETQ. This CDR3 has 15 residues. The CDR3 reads CASSSFGTGSDPLHF. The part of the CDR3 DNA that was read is TGCGCCAGCAGCTCTTTCGGGACAGGGAGTGATCCC. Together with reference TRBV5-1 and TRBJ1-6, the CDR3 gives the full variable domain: KAGVTQTPRYLIKTRGQQVTLSCSPISGHRSVSWYQQTPGQGLQFLFEYFSETQRNKGNFPGRFSGRQFSNSRSEMNVSTLELGDSALYLCASSSFGTGSDPLHFGNGTRLTVT.

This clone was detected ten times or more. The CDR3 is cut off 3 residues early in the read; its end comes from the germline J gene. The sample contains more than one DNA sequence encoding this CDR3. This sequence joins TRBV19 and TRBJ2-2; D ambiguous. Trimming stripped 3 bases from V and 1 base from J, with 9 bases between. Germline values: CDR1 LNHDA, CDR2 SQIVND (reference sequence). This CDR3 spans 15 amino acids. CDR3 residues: CASSIPHRNTGELFF. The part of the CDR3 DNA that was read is TGTGCCAGTAGTATCCCCCACAGGAACACCGGGGAG.

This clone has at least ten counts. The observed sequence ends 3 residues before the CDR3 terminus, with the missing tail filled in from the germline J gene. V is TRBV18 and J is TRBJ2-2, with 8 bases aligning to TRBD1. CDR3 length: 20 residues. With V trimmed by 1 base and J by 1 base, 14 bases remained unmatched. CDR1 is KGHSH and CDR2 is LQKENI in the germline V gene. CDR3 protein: CASSPQQYQTGAKNTGELFF. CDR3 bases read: TGTGCCAGCTCACCACAGCAGTACCAGACAGGGGCCAAGAACACCGGGGAG.

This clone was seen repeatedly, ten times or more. CDR3 amino acids: CAISERNYGYTF. CDR3 DNA, as far as it was read: TGTGCCATCAGTGAGCGGAACTATGGC. The rearrangement uses TRBV10-3 and TRBJ1-2; D gene unclear. The read gets to within 3 residues of the CDR3 end, and the germline J gene fills in the rest. The CDR3 spans 12 residues. Deletions cut 2 bases from V and 2 bases from J, with 3 bases between. Germline lookup yields CDR1 ENHRY and CDR2 SYGVKD.

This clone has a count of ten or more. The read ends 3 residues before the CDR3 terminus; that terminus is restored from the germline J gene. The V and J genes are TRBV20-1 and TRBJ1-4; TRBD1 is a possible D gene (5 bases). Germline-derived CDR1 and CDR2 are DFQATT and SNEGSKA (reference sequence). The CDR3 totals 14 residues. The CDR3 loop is CSASRSGQNSPLFF. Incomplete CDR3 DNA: TGCAGTGCTAGTCGGTCAGGGCAAAATTCACCA.

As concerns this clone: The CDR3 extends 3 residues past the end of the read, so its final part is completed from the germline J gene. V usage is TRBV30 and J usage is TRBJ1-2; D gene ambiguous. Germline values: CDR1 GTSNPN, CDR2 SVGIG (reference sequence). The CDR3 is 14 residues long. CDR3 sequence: CAWAGTFLTDTYTF. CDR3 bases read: TGTGCCTGGGCGGGTACCTTCCTCACAGATACC. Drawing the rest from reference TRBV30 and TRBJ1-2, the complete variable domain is SQTIHQWPATLVQPVGSPLSLECTVEGTSNPNLYWYRQAAGRGLQLLFYSVGIGQISSEVPQNLSASRPQDRQFILSSKKLLLSDSGFYLCAWAGTFLTDTYTFGSGTRLTVV.

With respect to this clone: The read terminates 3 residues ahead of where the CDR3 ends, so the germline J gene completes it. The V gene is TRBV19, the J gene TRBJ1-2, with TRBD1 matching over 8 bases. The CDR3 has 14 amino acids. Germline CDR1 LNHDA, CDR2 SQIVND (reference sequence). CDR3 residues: CASSIGQGAYDYTF. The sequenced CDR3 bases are TGTGCCAGTAGTATCGGTCAGGGGGCTTACGAC.

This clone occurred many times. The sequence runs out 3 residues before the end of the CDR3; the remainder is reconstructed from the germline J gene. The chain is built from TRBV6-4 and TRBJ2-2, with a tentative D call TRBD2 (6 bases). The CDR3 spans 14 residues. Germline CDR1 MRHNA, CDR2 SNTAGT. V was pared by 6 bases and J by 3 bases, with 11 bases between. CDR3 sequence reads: CASSLLADTGELFF. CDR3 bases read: TGTGCCAGCAGCCTACTAGCCGACACCGGGGAG.

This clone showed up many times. The CDR3 is CSVELDRGSHGYTF. The sequenced part of the CDR3 DNA is TGCAGCGTTGAGTTGGACAGGGGCTCCCATGGC. The chain joins TRBV29-1 to TRBJ1-2; 9 nucleotides agree with TRBD1. The read finishes 3 residues shy of the CDR3 end, and the germline J gene is used to complete it. Trimming cost V 3 bases and J 6 bases; bases outside gene matches: 8. Germline loops: CDR1 SQVTM, CDR2 ANQGSEA. CDR3 length: 14 residues.

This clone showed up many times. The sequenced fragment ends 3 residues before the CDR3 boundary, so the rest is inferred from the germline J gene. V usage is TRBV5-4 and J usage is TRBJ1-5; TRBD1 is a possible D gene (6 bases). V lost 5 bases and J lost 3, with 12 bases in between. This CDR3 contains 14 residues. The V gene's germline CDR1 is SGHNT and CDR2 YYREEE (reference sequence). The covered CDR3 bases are TGTGCCAGCAGTCTACAGGGATCCAATCAGCCC. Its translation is CASSLQGSNQP. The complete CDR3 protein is CASSLQGSNQPQHF.

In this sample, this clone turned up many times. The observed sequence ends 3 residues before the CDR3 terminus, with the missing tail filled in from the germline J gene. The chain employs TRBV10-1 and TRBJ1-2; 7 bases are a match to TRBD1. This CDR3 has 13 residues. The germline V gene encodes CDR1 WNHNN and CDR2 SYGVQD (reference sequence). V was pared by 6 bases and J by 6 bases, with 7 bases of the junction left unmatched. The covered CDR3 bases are TGCGCCAGCAGCCCGACAGGGAACCATGGC. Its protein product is CASSPTGNHG. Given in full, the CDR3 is CASSPTGNHGYTF.

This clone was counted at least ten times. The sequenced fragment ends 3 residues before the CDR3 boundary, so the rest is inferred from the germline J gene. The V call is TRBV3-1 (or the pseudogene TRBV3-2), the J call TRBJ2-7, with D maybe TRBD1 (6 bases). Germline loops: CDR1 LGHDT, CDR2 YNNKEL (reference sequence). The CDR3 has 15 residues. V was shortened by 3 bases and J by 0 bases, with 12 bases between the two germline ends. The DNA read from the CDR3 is TGTGCCAGCAGCCAGCACAGGGACCTCTCCTACGAG. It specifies CASSQHRDLSYE. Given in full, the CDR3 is CASSQHRDLSYEQYF.

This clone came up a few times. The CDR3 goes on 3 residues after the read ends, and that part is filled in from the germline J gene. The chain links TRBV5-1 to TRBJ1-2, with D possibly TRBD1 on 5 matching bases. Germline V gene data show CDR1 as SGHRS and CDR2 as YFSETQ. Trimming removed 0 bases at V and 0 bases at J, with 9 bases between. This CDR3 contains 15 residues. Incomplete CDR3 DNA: TGCGCCAGCAGCTTGGATGACAGAGCTAACTATGGC. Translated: CASSLDDRANYG. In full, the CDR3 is CASSLDDRANYGYTF. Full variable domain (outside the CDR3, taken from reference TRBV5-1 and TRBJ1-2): KAGVTQTPRYLIKTRGQQVTLSCSPISGHRSVSWYQQTPGQGLQFLFEYFSETQRNKGNFPGRFSGRQFSNSRSEMNVSTLELGDSALYLCASSLDDRANYGYTFGSGTRLTVV.

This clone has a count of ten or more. The CDR3 region is CAWTRNRAEGGYTF. The sequenced part of the CDR3 DNA is TGTGCCTGGACCCGAAATAGGGCAGAAGGTGGC. This sequence joins TRBV30 and TRBJ1-2; D is undetermined. With the read ending 3 residues before the CDR3 end, the germline J gene is used to fill in that end. CDR1 is GTSNPN and CDR2 is SVGIG in the germline V gene (reference sequence). This CDR3 has 14 residues. V was cut by 4 bases and J by 7 bases, with 19 bases left in between.

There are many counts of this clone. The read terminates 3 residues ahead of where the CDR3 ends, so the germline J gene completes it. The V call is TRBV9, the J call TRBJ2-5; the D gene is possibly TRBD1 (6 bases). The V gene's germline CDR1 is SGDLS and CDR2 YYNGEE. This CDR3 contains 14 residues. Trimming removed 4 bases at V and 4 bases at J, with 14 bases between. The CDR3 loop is CASSSTQGSETQYF. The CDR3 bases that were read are TGTGCCAGCAGCTCTACCCAGGGGTCAGAGACC.

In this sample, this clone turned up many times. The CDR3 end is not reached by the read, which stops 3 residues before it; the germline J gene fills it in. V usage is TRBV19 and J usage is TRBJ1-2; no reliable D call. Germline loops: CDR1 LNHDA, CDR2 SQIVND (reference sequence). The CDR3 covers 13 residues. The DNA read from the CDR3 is TGTGCCAGTAGTATAGCGGTGTTCCTTGAC. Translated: CASSIAVFLD. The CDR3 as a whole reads CASSIAVFLDYTF.

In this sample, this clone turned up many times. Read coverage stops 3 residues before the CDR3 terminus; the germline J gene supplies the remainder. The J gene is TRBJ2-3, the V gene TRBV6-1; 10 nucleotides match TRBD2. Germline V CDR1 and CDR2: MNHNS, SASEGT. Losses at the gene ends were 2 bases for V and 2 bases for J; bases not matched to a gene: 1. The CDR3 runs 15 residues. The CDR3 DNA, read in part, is TGTGCCAGCAGTGAAAGCGGGGGGGCCACAGATACG. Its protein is CASSESGGATDT. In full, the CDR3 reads CASSESGGATDTQYF.

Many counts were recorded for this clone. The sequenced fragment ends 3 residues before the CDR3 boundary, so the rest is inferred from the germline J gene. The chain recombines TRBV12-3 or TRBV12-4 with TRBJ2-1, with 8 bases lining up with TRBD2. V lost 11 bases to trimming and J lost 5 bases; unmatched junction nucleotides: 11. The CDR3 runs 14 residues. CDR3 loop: CALRRAGGHNEQFF. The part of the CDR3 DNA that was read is TGTGCCCTCCGTCGGGCGGGGGGCCACAATGAG.

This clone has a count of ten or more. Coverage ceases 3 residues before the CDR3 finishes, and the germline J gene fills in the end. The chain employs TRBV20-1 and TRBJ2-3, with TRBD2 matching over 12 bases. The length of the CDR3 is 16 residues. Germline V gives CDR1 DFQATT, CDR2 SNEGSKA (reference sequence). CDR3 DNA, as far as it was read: TGCAGTGCTAGAGCGAGACTAGCGGGGGTCGAAGAGACG. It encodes CSARARLAGVEET. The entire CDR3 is CSARARLAGVEETQYF.

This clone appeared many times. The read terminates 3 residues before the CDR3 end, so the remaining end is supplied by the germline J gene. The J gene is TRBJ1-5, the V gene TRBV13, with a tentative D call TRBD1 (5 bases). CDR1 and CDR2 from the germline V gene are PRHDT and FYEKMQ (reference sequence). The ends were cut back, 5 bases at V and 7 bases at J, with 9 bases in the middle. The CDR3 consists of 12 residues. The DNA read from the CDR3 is TGTGCCAGCAGCCAGGGAGGCCAGCCC. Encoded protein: CASSQGGQP. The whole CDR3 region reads CASSQGGQPQHF.

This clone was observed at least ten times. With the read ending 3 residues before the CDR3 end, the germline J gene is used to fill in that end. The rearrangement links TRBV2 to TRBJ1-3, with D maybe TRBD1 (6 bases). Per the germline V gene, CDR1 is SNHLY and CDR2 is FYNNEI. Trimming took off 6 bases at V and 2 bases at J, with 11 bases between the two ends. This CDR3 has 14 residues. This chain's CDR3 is CASRSSGAGNTIYF. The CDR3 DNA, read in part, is TGTGCCAGCAGGTCCTCAGGGGCTGGAAACACC.

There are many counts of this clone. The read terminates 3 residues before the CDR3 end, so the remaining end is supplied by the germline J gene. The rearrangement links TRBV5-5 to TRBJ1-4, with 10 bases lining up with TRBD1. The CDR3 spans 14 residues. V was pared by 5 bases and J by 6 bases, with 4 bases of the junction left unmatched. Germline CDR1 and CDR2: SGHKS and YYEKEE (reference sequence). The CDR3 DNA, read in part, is TGTGCCAGCAGTTTTGGACAGGGGGATGAAAAA. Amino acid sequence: CASSFGQGDEK. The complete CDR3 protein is CASSFGQGDEKLFF.